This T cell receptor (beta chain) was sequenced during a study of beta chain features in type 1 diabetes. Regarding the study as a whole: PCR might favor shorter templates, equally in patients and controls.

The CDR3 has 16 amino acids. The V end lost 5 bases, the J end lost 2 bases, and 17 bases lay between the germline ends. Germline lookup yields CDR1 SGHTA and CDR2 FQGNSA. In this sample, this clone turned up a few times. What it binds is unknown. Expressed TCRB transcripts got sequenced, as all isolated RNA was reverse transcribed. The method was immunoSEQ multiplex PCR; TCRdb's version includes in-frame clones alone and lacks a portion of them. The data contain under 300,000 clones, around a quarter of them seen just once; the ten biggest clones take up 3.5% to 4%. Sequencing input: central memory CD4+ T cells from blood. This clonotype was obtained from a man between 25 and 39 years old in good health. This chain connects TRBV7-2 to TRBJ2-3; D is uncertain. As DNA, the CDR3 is TGTGCCAGCAGCACCGGAGAGCGCGTACCCACAGATACGCAGTATTTT. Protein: CASSTGERVPTDTQYF.